The rows below give T cell receptor beta chains drawn from one sample of a study of blood T cell repertoires in COVID-19. The assay was immunoSEQ multiplex PCR, and TCRdb's table has in-frame clones only and misses some. The sample includes 250,000 or so clones, approximately 88% of them seen just once. Specimen: peripheral blood. The receptors come from a woman aged 25 to 39 with COVID-19, enrolled during active disease. Both conserved end residues are part of each CDR3. Each record gives: CDR3 protein, CDR3 DNA, J gene, V gene, clone size, D gene. A D gene is named only where the DNA matches it firmly. Size tells how often a clone was seen (once, few, many) or the class of an expanded clone, and some rows leave it out.

CDR3: CASSLVGEVEDTQYF
DNA: TGCGCCAGCAGCTTGGTCGGGGAAGTCGAAGATACGCAGTATTTT
J: TRBJ2-3
V: TRBV5-1
size: NA
D: NA

CDR3: CASSLTGTVTGELFF
DNA: TGTGCCAGCAGCCTAACCGGGACAGTCACCGGGGAGCTGTTTTTT
J: TRBJ2-2
V: TRBV7-9
size: NA
D: TRBD1

CDR3: CASIESRTDTQYF
DNA: TGTGCCAGCATCGAAAGTAGAACAGATACGCAGTATTTT
J: TRBJ2-3
V: TRBV7-9
size: NA
D: NA

CDR3: CASSPQPGSQGGNEQFF
DNA: TGCGCCAGCAGCCCCCAGCCGGGGAGTCAGGGGGGCAATGAGCAGTTCTTC
J: TRBJ2-1
V: TRBV5-1
size: NA
D: NA

CDR3: CASSPNRDSGEKLFF
DNA: TGTGCCAGCTCACCAAACCGGGACAGTGGTGAAAAACTGTTTTTT
J: TRBJ1-4
V: TRBV18
size: NA
D: TRBD1

CDR3: CSVESPHTNYGYTF
DNA: TGCAGCGTTGAAAGTCCACATACTAACTATGGCTACACCTTC
J: TRBJ1-2
V: TRBV29-1
size: NA
D: NA

CDR3: CASSQEVSYEQYF
DNA: TGCGCCAGCAGCCAAGAGGTGAGCTACGAGCAGTACTTC
J: TRBJ2-7
V: TRBV4-3
size: NA
D: NA

CDR3: CASSLGLAGGNNQPQHF
DNA: TGTGCCAGCAGCTTAGGTCTGGCAGGAGGAAACAATCAGCCCCAGCATTTT
J: TRBJ1-5
V: TRBV7-9
size: NA
D: NA

CDR3: CASSLGGTGLVTGELFF
DNA: TGTGCCAGCAGCTTAGGGGGGACAGGGCTGGTCACCGGGGAGCTGTTTTTT
J: TRBJ2-2
V: TRBV7-2
size: NA
D: TRBD1

CDR3: CASSPPGGNGQGAHEQYF
DNA: TGTGCCAGCTCACCACCGGGTGGCAATGGGCAGGGGGCCCACGAGCAGTACTTC
J: TRBJ2-7
V: TRBV18
size: NA
D: TRBD1

CDR3: CASTSTDRGFQETQYF
DNA: TGTGCCAGCACCTCTACGGACAGGGGGTTCCAAGAGACCCAGTACTTC
J: TRBJ2-5
V: TRBV2
size: NA
D: TRBD1

CDR3: CASSFRPAGETQYF
DNA: TGTGCCAGCAGCTTTCGGCCAGCGGGAGAGACCCAGTACTTC
J: TRBJ2-5
V: TRBV11-3
size: NA
D: NA

CDR3: CASSSQLARSQYF
DNA: TGTGCCAGCAGCTCACAACTAGCGAGGAGTCAGTATTTT
J: TRBJ2-3
V: TRBV11-3
size: NA
D: TRBD2

CDR3: CASSLEGGSNTEAFF
DNA: TGTGCCAGCAGCTTAGAAGGGGGTAGCAACACTGAAGCTTTCTTT
J: TRBJ1-1
V: TRBV11-3
size: NA
D: NA

CDR3: CASSQETGTYEQYF
DNA: TGTGCCAGCAGCCAAGAGACCGGGACTTACGAGCAGTACTTC
J: TRBJ2-7
V: TRBV4-2
size: NA
D: NA

CDR3: CASRGHDNQPQHF
DNA: TGTGCCAGCAGAGGACATGATAATCAGCCCCAGCATTTT
J: TRBJ1-5
V: TRBV27
size: NA
D: NA

CDR3: CASSPPRGTRTGKNTEAFF
DNA: TGTGCCAGCTCACCACCCCGGGGGACCAGGACGGGAAAAAACACTGAAGCTTTCTTT
J: TRBJ1-1
V: TRBV18
size: NA
D: NA

CDR3: CASSSTGGSNEQFF
DNA: TGTGCCAGCAGTTCGACAGGGGGTAGCAATGAGCAGTTCTTC
J: TRBJ2-1
V: TRBV28
size: NA
D: TRBD1

CDR3: CASSWETSLHTGELFF
DNA: TGTGCCAGTAGTTGGGAGACCTCACTCCACACCGGGGAGCTGTTTTTT
J: TRBJ2-2
V: TRBV19
size: NA
D: NA

CDR3: CASSLVSRGATDTQYF
DNA: TGTGCCAGCAGCTTGGTTAGTCGGGGGGCCACAGATACGCAGTATTTT
J: TRBJ2-3
V: TRBV5-4
size: NA
D: NA

CDR3: CASRDRKDGYTF
DNA: TGCGCCAGCAGGGACAGAAAGGATGGCTACACCTTC
J: TRBJ1-2
V: TRBV10-2
size: once
D: NA

CDR3: CASSPRQGRDSPLHF
DNA: TGTGCCAGCAGCCCGAGACAGGGCCGGGATTCACCCCTCCACTTT
J: TRBJ1-6
V: TRBV28
size: NA
D: TRBD1

CDR3: CASSQDHRGDRGYEQYF
DNA: TGCGCCAGCAGCCAAGATCATAGAGGGGACAGGGGCTACGAGCAGTACTTC
J: TRBJ2-7
V: TRBV4-3
size: NA
D: TRBD1

CDR3: CAGWGTRVGSGNTIYF
DNA: TGTGCCGGATGGGGTACGAGGGTCGGCTCTGGAAACACCATATATTTT
J: TRBJ1-3
V: TRBV30
size: NA
D: NA

CDR3: CASTLGGSAGELFF
DNA: TGCGCCAGCACCCTCGGCGGCTCGGCCGGGGAGCTGTTTTTT
J: TRBJ2-2
V: TRBV5-1
size: NA
D: NA

CDR3: CASSIRGETQYF
DNA: TGTGCCAGTAGTATAAGAGGAGAGACCCAGTACTTC
J: TRBJ2-5
V: TRBV19
size: NA
D: NA

CDR3: CASSESASGMNEQFF
DNA: TGTGCCAGCAGTGAATCGGCTAGCGGGATGAATGAGCAGTTCTTC
J: TRBJ2-1
V: TRBV6-4
size: NA
D: TRBD2

CDR3: CASSVISRGGSNQPQHF
DNA: TGTGCCAGTAGTGTTATCAGCAGGGGAGGGAGCAATCAGCCCCAGCATTTT
J: TRBJ1-5
V: TRBV19
size: NA
D: NA

CDR3: CASSLGLQGPPYEQYF
DNA: TGTGCCAGCAGCTTAGGCCTTCAGGGCCCCCCCTACGAGCAGTACTTC
J: TRBJ2-7
V: TRBV13
size: once
D: NA

CDR3: CASSQEGGTANQPQHF
DNA: TGCGCCAGCAGCCAAGAAGGGGGTACGGCTAATCAGCCCCAGCATTTT
J: TRBJ1-5
V: TRBV4-3
size: NA
D: NA

CDR3: CASRSGQGMGVGNTEAFF
DNA: TGTGCCAGCCGGTCGGGACAGGGGATGGGGGTCGGGAACACTGAAGCTTTCTTT
J: TRBJ1-1
V: TRBV19
size: NA
D: TRBD1

CDR3: CASRRGGQETQYF
DNA: TGTGCCAGCAGGAGGGGGGGCCAAGAGACCCAGTACTTC
J: TRBJ2-5
V: TRBV12-3/TRBV12-4
size: NA
D: NA

CDR3: CASSPEGLVNSPLHF
DNA: TGTGCCAGCAGCCCCGAGGGACTGGTGAATTCACCCCTCCACTTT
J: TRBJ1-6
V: TRBV7-8
size: NA
D: NA

CDR3: CASRLVEGMNQETQYF
DNA: TGTGCAAGTCGCTTAGTGGAGGGGATGAACCAAGAGACCCAGTACTTC
J: TRBJ2-5
V: TRBV12-2
size: NA
D: NA

CDR3: CASSPGASVNEQFF
DNA: TGTGCCAGTAGTCCTGGGGCTAGCGTCAATGAGCAGTTCTTC
J: TRBJ2-1
V: TRBV19
size: NA
D: NA

CDR3: CASSIVDVFGNTEAFF
DNA: TGTGCCAGTAGTATCGTAGATGTATTCGGGAACACTGAAGCTTTCTTT
J: TRBJ1-1
V: TRBV19
size: NA
D: NA

CDR3: CASSYNEDRYHQPQHF
DNA: TGTGCCAGCAGTTATAATGAGGACAGGTATCATCAGCCCCAGCATTTT
J: TRBJ1-5
V: TRBV6-2/TRBV6-3
size: NA
D: TRBD1

CDR3: CASSSQGGRVSTDTQYF
DNA: TGTGCCAGCAGCTCCCAGGGAGGGAGGGTGAGCACAGATACGCAGTATTTT
J: TRBJ2-3
V: TRBV7-9
size: few
D: TRBD2

CDR3: CASSLSFNTEAFF
DNA: TGCGCCAGCAGCCTATCTTTTAACACTGAAGCTTTCTTT
J: TRBJ1-1
V: TRBV5-1
size: NA
D: NA

CDR3: CASSLKAQAYEQYF
DNA: TGTGCCAGCAGCTTAAAGGCGCAGGCCTACGAGCAGTACTTC
J: TRBJ2-7
V: TRBV11-2
size: NA
D: NA

CDR3: CATSEGASGETQYF
DNA: TGTGCCACCAGTGAGGGGGCTAGTGGGGAGACCCAGTACTTC
J: TRBJ2-5
V: TRBV24-1
size: NA
D: NA

CDR3: CATQAGGSEKLFF
DNA: TGTGCCACCCAGGCAGGGGGAAGCGAAAAACTGTTTTTT
J: TRBJ1-4
V: TRBV24-1
size: few
D: TRBD1